This entry describes one T cell receptor (beta chain). As yet, its antigen is unknown. Germline CDR1 is MGHDK and CDR2 is SYGVNS. Trimming cost V 2 bases and J 1 base; bases outside gene matches: 4. CDR3 length: 17 amino acids. Cells defined as naive were viable CD3+CD4+ or CD3+CD8+ and CCR7+CD45RA+CD45RO-CD95-CD27+CD28+. These data originate in a study of T cells after posttransplantation cyclophosphamide. General observations from the study: Recipient CMV seropositivity and CMV reactivation strongly tracked TRB clonality. Tissue-infiltrating T cells from skin or gut overlapped little with blood T cells. Later blood repertoires were often dominated by clones from the donor CD8+ memory compartment.

Profiling relied on immunoSEQ multiplex PCR, and the TCRdb table lists in-frame clones only, not all of them. The table records about 31,000 clones, around 90% of them present only once. The chain employs TRBV25-1 and TRBJ2-3; 12 bases are shared with TRBD2. The TCR originated in a woman in her sixties in good health, CMV-negative, and a related stem cell transplant donor. The sequenced sample consisted of naive CD4+ T cells sorted from PBMCs. CDR3 bases: TGTGCCAGCAGTGAACTAGCGGGAGGGAGGGGCACAGATACGCAGTATTTT. Protein: CASSELAGGRGTDTQYF.